This T cell receptor (beta chain) was sequenced for a study of response to subunit inactivated influenza vaccine. CDR1 and CDR2 (germline): LGHNA, YNFKEQ. Trimming at V came to 3 bases and at J to 5 bases, leaving 8 bases not matched to a gene. The CDR3 totals 17 residues. TCRdb re-derived calls from the RT-PCR reads in MiXCR, one entry per CDR3 protein. The table records hundreds of thousands of distinct CDR3 sequences, around 11% of them present only once. The same data also contributed to another study, on T cells expressing NK-cell markers. Turning to that study: For TCR beta, cDNA was produced by 5'RACE template switching with UMIs. All TCR beta repertoires analysed originated from sorted CD3+CD56+NKG2C+, CD3+CD56+NKG2C- and CD3+CD56-NKG2C+ T cells. Each of about six donors carried dominant NKG2C+ clonotypes accounting for about 1.0-7.0% of CD8+ T cells. The HCMV specificity of the expanded NKG2C+ T cell clones stayed unresolved.

The input for sequencing was PBMCs from blood, taken on the day of vaccination. The rearrangement uses TRBV4-2 and TRBJ2-2; TRBD2 aligns across 11 bases. The sequence was collected from a man aged 45-65 years who received an inactivated influenza vaccine. CDR3 in DNA: TGTGCCAGCAGCCAGGATAGCGGGGGGGCTAGAACCGGGGAGCTGTTTTTT. This gives the protein CASSQDSGGARTGELFF.